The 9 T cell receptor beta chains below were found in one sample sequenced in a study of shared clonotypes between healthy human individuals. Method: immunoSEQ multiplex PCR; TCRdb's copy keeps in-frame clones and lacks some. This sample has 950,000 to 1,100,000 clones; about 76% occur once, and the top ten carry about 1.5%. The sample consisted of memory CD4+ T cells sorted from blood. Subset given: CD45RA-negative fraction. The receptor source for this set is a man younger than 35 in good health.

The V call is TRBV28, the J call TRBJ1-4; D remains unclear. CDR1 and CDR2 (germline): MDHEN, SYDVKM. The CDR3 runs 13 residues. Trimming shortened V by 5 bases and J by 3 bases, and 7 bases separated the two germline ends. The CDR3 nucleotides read TGTGCCAGCAGTCCCCCTCCTAATGAAAAACTGTTTTTT. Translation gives CASSPPPNEKLFF. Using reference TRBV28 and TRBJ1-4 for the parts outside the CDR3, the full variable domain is DVKVTQSSRYLVKRTGEKVFLECVQDMDHENMFWYRQDPGLGLRLIYFSYDVKMKEKGDIPEGYSVSREKKERFSLILESASTNQTSMYLCASSPPPNEKLFFGSGTQLSVL.

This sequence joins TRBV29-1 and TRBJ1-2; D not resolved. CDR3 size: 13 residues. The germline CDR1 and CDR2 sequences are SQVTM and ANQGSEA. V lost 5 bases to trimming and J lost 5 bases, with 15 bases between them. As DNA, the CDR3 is TGCAGCGTTTCGGGAAGGGAAGGATATGGCTACACCTTC. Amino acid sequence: CSVSGREGYGYTF. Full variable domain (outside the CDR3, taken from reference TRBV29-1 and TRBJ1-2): SAVISQKPSRDICQRGTSLTIQCQVDSQVTMMFWYRQQPGQSLTLIATANQGSEATYESGFVIDKFPISRPNLTFSTLTVSNMSPEDSSIYLCSVSGREGYGYTFGSGTRLTVV.

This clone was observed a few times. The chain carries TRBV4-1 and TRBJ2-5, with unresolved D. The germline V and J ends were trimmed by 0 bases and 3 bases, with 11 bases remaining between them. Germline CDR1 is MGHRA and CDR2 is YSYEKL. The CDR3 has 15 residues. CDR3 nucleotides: TGCGCCAGCAGCCAAGATTGGTATCGAGAAGAGACCCAGTACTTC. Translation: CASSQDWYREETQYF.

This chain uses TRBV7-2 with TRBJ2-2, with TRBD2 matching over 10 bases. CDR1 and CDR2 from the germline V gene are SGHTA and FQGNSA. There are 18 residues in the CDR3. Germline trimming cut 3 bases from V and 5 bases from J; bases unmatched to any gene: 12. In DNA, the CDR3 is TGTGCCAGCAGCTTGGGGGTGTCTAGCGGGAGAAAAACCGGGGAGCTGTTTTTT. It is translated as CASSLGVSSGRKTGELFF.

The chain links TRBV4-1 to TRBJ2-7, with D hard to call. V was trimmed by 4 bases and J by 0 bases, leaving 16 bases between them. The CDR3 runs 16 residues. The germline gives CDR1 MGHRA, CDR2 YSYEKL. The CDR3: CASSPKIGILSYEQYF. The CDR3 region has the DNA TGCGCCAGCAGCCCCAAAATAGGGATACTCTCCTACGAGCAGTACTTC.

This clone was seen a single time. CDR3: CASSENPIPPQPQHF. CDR3 sequence (DNA): TGTGCCAGCAGTGAAAACCCAATTCCCCCTCAGCCCCAGCATTTT. This chain joins TRBV6-1 and TRBJ1-5; D remains ambiguous. Trimming shortened V by 2 bases and J by 6 bases, and 14 bases separated the two germline ends. The germline gives CDR1 MNHNS, CDR2 SASEGT. CDR3 length: 15 amino acids.

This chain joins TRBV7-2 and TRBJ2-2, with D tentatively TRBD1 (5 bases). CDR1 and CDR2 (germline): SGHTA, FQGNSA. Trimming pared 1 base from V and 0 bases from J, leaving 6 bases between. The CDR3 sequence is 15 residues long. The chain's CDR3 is CASSLDRTNTGELFF. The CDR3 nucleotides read TGTGCCAGCAGCTTAGACAGGACGAACACCGGGGAGCTGTTTTTT.

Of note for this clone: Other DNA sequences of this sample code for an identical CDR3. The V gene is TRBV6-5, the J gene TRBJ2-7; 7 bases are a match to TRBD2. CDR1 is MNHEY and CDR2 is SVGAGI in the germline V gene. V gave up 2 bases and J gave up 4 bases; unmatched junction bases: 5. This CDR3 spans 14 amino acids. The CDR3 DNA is TGTGCCAGCAGTTACCGACTAGCTGGGTACGAGCAGTACTTC. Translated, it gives CASSYRLAGYEQYF.

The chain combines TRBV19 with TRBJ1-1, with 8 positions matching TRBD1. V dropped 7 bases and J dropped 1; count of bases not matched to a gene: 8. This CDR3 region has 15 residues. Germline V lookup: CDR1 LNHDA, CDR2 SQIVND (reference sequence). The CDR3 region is CASKFWTGTNTEAFF. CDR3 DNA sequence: TGTGCCAGTAAGTTTTGGACAGGGACGAACACTGAAGCTTTCTTT.